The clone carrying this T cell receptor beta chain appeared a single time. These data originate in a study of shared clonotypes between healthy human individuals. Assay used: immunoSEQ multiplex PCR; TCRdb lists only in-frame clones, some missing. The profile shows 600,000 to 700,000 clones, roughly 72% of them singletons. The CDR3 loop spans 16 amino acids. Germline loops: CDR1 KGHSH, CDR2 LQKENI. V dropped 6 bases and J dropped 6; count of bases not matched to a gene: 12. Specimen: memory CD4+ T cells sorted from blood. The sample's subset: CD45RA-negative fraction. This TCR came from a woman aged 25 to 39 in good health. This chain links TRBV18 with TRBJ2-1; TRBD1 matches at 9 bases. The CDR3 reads CASSPPTGGAGNEQFF. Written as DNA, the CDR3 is TGTGCCAGCTCGCCCCCGACAGGGGGGGCGGGCAATGAGCAGTTCTTC.